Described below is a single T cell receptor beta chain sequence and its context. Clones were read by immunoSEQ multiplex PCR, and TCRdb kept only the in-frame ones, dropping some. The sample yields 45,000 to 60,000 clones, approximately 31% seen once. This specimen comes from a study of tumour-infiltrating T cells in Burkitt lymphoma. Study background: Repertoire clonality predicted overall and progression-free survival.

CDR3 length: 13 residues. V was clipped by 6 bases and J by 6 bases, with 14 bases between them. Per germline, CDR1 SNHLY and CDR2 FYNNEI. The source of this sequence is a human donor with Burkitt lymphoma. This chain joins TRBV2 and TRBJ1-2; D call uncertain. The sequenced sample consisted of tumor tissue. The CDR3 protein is CASRSNIANGYTF. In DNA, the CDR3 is TGTGCCAGCAGAAGTAATATAGCCAATGGCTACACCTTC.